This TCR beta chain was captured in a study of early T cells in non-severe SARS-CoV-2 infection. Study in general: Investigators sequenced bulk RNA drawn from unsorted whole blood, and chains remained unpaired. Notes on the study in general: Comparison of clonotypes with VDJdb favored anti-spike CD8 responses while missing private and CD4 specificities.

Germline V CDR1 and CDR2: SGHRS, YFSETQ. The V gene end was trimmed by 6 bases and the J gene end by 5 bases; junction bases not matched to a gene: 6. There are 13 residues in the CDR3. Attached unique molecular identifiers marked individual cDNA molecules. TCRdb recomputed calls from the 5' RACE reads with MiXCR, one row per CDR3 protein. The sample has some 64,000 distinct CDR3 sequences, over 20% seen once; the top ten hold more than 15%. This clonotype was detected only a few times. As yet, its antigen is unknown. This chain joins TRBV5-1 and TRBJ1-1; 8 bases match TRBD1. The input for sequencing was whole blood, taken at baseline. This TCR came from an adult who was a healthcare worker with PCR-confirmed SARS-CoV-2 infection or an uninfected control (not recorded which). The CDR3 spells CASMMRTGTEAFF. The CDR3 nucleotides read TGCGCCAGCATGATGAGGACAGGGACTGAAGCTTTCTTT.